This T cell receptor (beta chain) was documented in a study of blood T cell repertoires in COVID-19. Study summary: From the United States, Italy and Spain came samples of acute and convalescent COVID-19. Nucleic acid was either cDNA or gDNA, and it came from T cells, B-cell-depleted T cells, or PBMCs.

Enrollment of patients from Seattle took place during active infection, with longitudinal follow-up. Method: immunoSEQ multiplex PCR; TCRdb's copy keeps in-frame clones and lacks some. The sample carries roughly 230,000 clones, roughly 85% recorded once. V was clipped by 4 bases and J by 3 bases, with 15 bases between them. This CDR3 region has 16 residues. The germline V gene encodes CDR1 SGHNT and CDR2 YENEEA. This clonotype was sampled from a man aged 50 or older with COVID-19, enrolled during active disease. Sequenced sample: peripheral blood. This chain links TRBV11-3 with TRBJ2-2; D is possibly TRBD2 (6 bases). In DNA form, the CDR3 reads TGTGCCAGCAGCTCACGCGGGACCGTTGACACCGGGGAGCTGTTTTTT. Translating gives CASSSRGTVDTGELFF.